These T cell receptor beta chains were read from a single sample in a study of cytomegalovirus exposure and HLA in healthy donors. Profiling relied on immunoSEQ multiplex PCR, and the TCRdb table lists in-frame clones only, not all of them. Of around 190,000 clones in the sample, 65% to 75% were seen once. The material sequenced was PBMCs. These receptors all stem from a man aged 25-45 years in good health and CMV-seropositive. Both conserved end residues are part of each CDR3. The D gene is left open where the match is weak. Expanded clones are given a class, and other clones once, few, many or no size at all.

V gene: TRBV19
J gene: TRBJ1-2
D gene: NA
clone size: NA
CDR3 protein: CASSMGGLSYGYTF
CDR3 DNA: TGTGCCAGTAGTATGGGGGGTCTGAGCTATGGCTACACCTTC

V gene: TRBV5-1
J gene: TRBJ1-5
D gene: NA
clone size: NA
CDR3 protein: CASSAGESNQPQHF
CDR3 DNA: TGCGCCAGCAGCGCAGGGGAGTCCAATCAGCCCCAGCATTTT

V gene: TRBV28
J gene: TRBJ2-5
D gene: NA
clone size: NA
CDR3 protein: CASSFLNGVQETQYF
CDR3 DNA: TGTGCCAGCAGTTTTCTCAACGGGGTTCAAGAGACCCAGTACTTC

V gene: TRBV10-2
J gene: TRBJ2-1
D gene: TRBD2
clone size: NA
CDR3 protein: CASSESGLAGGREQFF
CDR3 DNA: TGCGCCAGCAGTGAGTCTGGTCTAGCGGGGGGGAGAGAGCAGTTCTTC

V gene: TRBV7-2
J gene: TRBJ1-3
D gene: NA
clone size: NA
CDR3 protein: CASSLESGDGNTIYF
CDR3 DNA: TGTGCCAGCAGCTTAGAAAGCGGAGATGGAAACACCATATATTTT

V gene: TRBV6-5
J gene: TRBJ1-2
D gene: NA
clone size: NA
CDR3 protein: CASSYTGPGDGYTF
CDR3 DNA: TGTGCCAGCAGTTATACAGGGCCAGGGGATGGCTACACCTTC

V gene: TRBV9
J gene: TRBJ2-7
D gene: TRBD2
clone size: once
CDR3 protein: CASSVGAGAYEQYF
CDR3 DNA: TGTGCCAGCAGCGTAGGGGCGGGAGCGTACGAGCAGTACTTC

V gene: TRBV28
J gene: TRBJ1-1
D gene: NA
clone size: NA
CDR3 protein: CASSFPYTEAFF
CDR3 DNA: TGTGCCAGCAGTTTCCCCTACACTGAAGCTTTCTTT

V gene: TRBV7-3
J gene: TRBJ2-3
D gene: TRBD1
clone size: NA
CDR3 protein: CASSVTLGQGSDTQYF
CDR3 DNA: TGTGCCAGCAGCGTTACTCTGGGACAGGGGTCGGATACGCAGTATTTT

V gene: TRBV7-9
J gene: TRBJ2-7
D gene: TRBD1
clone size: NA
CDR3 protein: CSSGRTGAEQYF
CDR3 DNA: TGTTCCAGCGGACGGACAGGGGCCGAGCAGTACTTC

V gene: TRBV5-4
J gene: TRBJ2-7
D gene: NA
clone size: NA
CDR3 protein: CASSPAEATLREQYF
CDR3 DNA: TGTGCCAGCAGCCCGGCGGAGGCGACATTACGAGAGCAGTACTTC

V gene: TRBV15
J gene: TRBJ2-7
D gene: NA
clone size: once
CDR3 protein: CATSREGTGYEQYF
CDR3 DNA: TGTGCCACCAGCAGAGAAGGCACAGGCTACGAGCAGTACTTC

V gene: TRBV9
J gene: TRBJ1-4
D gene: NA
clone size: NA
CDR3 protein: CASSVGYQSTGEKLFF
CDR3 DNA: TGTGCCAGCAGCGTAGGGTACCAATCTACGGGGGAAAAACTGTTTTTT

V gene: TRBV6-5
J gene: TRBJ1-2
D gene: TRBD1
clone size: NA
CDR3 protein: CASSYWGDRLNGYTF
CDR3 DNA: TGTGCCAGCAGTTACTGGGGGGACAGGTTAAATGGCTACACCTTC

V gene: TRBV7-6
J gene: TRBJ2-7
D gene: NA
clone size: NA
CDR3 protein: CASSLAEGQSYEQYF
CDR3 DNA: TGTGCCAGCAGCTTAGCGGAGGGACAGTCCTACGAGCAGTACTTC

V gene: TRBV5-4
J gene: TRBJ2-7
D gene: TRBD2
clone size: NA
CDR3 protein: CASSFSASGSTPLEQYF
CDR3 DNA: TGTGCCAGCAGCTTCTCAGCTAGCGGGAGTACCCCTCTCGAGCAGTACTTC

V gene: TRBV5-1
J gene: TRBJ2-2
D gene: NA
clone size: NA
CDR3 protein: CASSVGDRDTGELFF
CDR3 DNA: TGCGCCAGCAGCGTGGGAGACAGAGACACCGGGGAGCTGTTTTTT

V gene: TRBV7-2
J gene: TRBJ1-2
D gene: NA
clone size: NA
CDR3 protein: CASSLTGEYRAPVSGYTF
CDR3 DNA: TGTGCCAGCAGCTTAACGGGGGAGTATCGGGCCCCAGTTTCTGGCTACACCTTC

V gene: TRBV27
J gene: TRBJ2-7
D gene: TRBD2
clone size: NA
CDR3 protein: CASSLSGGSSYEQYF
CDR3 DNA: TGTGCCAGCAGTTTATCGGGGGGGAGCTCCTACGAGCAGTACTTC

V gene: TRBV5-1
J gene: TRBJ2-7
D gene: NA
clone size: NA
CDR3 protein: CASSLDGGAYEQYF
CDR3 DNA: TGCGCCAGCAGCTTGGATGGCGGGGCCTACGAGCAGTACTTC

V gene: TRBV9
J gene: TRBJ2-3
D gene: TRBD2
clone size: few
CDR3 protein: CASSDSGSWVDTQYF
CDR3 DNA: TGTGCCAGCAGCGATAGCGGGAGTTGGGTAGATACGCAGTATTTT

V gene: TRBV19
J gene: TRBJ1-5
D gene: NA
clone size: NA
CDR3 protein: CASSIARRAGRYSNQPQHF
CDR3 DNA: TGTGCCAGTAGTATAGCGAGAAGGGCAGGGCGTTATAGCAATCAGCCCCAGCATTTT

V gene: TRBV30
J gene: TRBJ1-2
D gene: NA
clone size: NA
CDR3 protein: CAWGQTLNYGYTF
CDR3 DNA: TGTGCCTGGGGACAGACCTTAAACTATGGCTACACCTTC

V gene: TRBV12-5
J gene: TRBJ1-2
D gene: NA
clone size: NA
CDR3 protein: CASGLGPRTASTNYGYTF
CDR3 DNA: TGTGCTAGTGGTTTGGGCCCCCGGACAGCCAGTACCAACTATGGCTACACCTTC

V gene: TRBV7-9
J gene: TRBJ2-1
D gene: NA
clone size: NA
CDR3 protein: CSSSLGIRVSYNEQFF
CDR3 DNA: TGTTCCAGCAGCTTAGGGATCAGGGTCTCCTACAATGAGCAGTTCTTC

V gene: TRBV6-1
J gene: TRBJ1-2
D gene: NA
clone size: NA
CDR3 protein: CASSVTSNYGYTF
CDR3 DNA: TGTGCCAGCAGTGTCACAAGTAACTATGGCTACACCTTC

V gene: TRBV6-5
J gene: TRBJ2-1
D gene: NA
clone size: NA
CDR3 protein: CASSYSYRDNEQFF
CDR3 DNA: TGTGCCAGCAGTTACTCTTATCGGGACAATGAGCAGTTCTTC

V gene: TRBV7-2
J gene: TRBJ1-6
D gene: TRBD1
clone size: once
CDR3 protein: CASSRGQAPSPLHF
CDR3 DNA: TGTGCCAGCAGCCGGGGACAGGCCCCTTCACCCCTCCACTTT

V gene: TRBV6-1
J gene: TRBJ1-6
D gene: NA
clone size: NA
CDR3 protein: CASSEAPGWGRKANSPLHF
CDR3 DNA: TGTGCCAGCAGTGAAGCCCCGGGTTGGGGGAGGAAGGCTAATTCACCCCTCCACTTT

V gene: TRBV6-5
J gene: TRBJ2-1
D gene: TRBD2
clone size: NA
CDR3 protein: CASGTSGYNEQFF
CDR3 DNA: TGTGCCAGCGGGACTAGCGGCTACAATGAGCAGTTCTTC

V gene: TRBV19
J gene: TRBJ2-1
D gene: TRBD2
clone size: NA
CDR3 protein: CASSGRAGEQFF
CDR3 DNA: TGTGCCAGTAGTGGGAGGGCCGGTGAGCAGTTCTTC

V gene: TRBV7-2
J gene: TRBJ1-2
D gene: NA
clone size: NA
CDR3 protein: CASRRDNNYGYTF
CDR3 DNA: TGTGCCAGCAGACGTGACAATAACTATGGCTACACCTTC

V gene: TRBV9
J gene: TRBJ2-2
D gene: NA
clone size: NA
CDR3 protein: CASSPWGTTSTGELFF
CDR3 DNA: TGTGCCAGCAGCCCCTGGGGGACAACAAGCACCGGGGAGCTGTTTTTT

V gene: TRBV6-5
J gene: TRBJ2-3
D gene: NA
clone size: NA
CDR3 protein: CASRGLTLPDTQYF
CDR3 DNA: TGTGCCAGCAGGGGGCTCACTCTACCAGATACGCAGTATTTT

V gene: TRBV5-6
J gene: TRBJ1-2
D gene: TRBD1
clone size: NA
CDR3 protein: CASIRDSEYGYTF
CDR3 DNA: TGTGCCAGCATACGGGACAGTGAATATGGCTACACCTTC

V gene: TRBV13
J gene: TRBJ2-5
D gene: TRBD1
clone size: NA
CDR3 protein: CASSLLKGQGEETQYF
CDR3 DNA: TGTGCCAGCAGCTTACTCAAAGGACAGGGAGAAGAGACCCAGTACTTC

V gene: TRBV15
J gene: TRBJ1-2
D gene: NA
clone size: NA
CDR3 protein: CATSRDRGTYYGYTF
CDR3 DNA: TGTGCCACCAGCAGAGATCGGGGGACCTATTATGGCTACACCTTC

V gene: TRBV28
J gene: TRBJ1-3
D gene: TRBD1
clone size: NA
CDR3 protein: CASSLSGQGSGNTIYF
CDR3 DNA: TGTGCCAGCAGTTTATCTGGACAGGGCTCGGGAAACACCATATATTTT

V gene: TRBV7-3
J gene: TRBJ2-2
D gene: TRBD2
clone size: many
CDR3 protein: CASSLSGTSVSNTGELFF
CDR3 DNA: TGTGCCAGCAGCTTATCCGGGACTAGCGTTTCGAACACCGGGGAGCTGTTTTTT

V gene: TRBV4-1
J gene: TRBJ1-2
D gene: TRBD1
clone size: NA
CDR3 protein: CASSQEEPGQGLYGYTF
CDR3 DNA: TGCGCCAGCAGCCAAGAAGAGCCGGGACAGGGCCTCTATGGCTACACCTTC

V gene: TRBV19
J gene: TRBJ1-5
D gene: TRBD1
clone size: NA
CDR3 protein: CASRHRGRGNQPQHF
CDR3 DNA: TGTGCCAGTAGACACAGGGGGCGAGGCAATCAGCCCCAGCATTTT

V gene: TRBV7-3
J gene: TRBJ1-5
D gene: NA
clone size: NA
CDR3 protein: CASSLKGRNGGDNQPQHF
CDR3 DNA: TGTGCCAGCAGCTTAAAAGGTCGGAACGGGGGGGACAATCAGCCCCAGCATTTT

V gene: TRBV4-1
J gene: TRBJ1-4
D gene: NA
clone size: few
CDR3 protein: CASSKGENEKLFF
CDR3 DNA: TGCGCCAGCAGCAAGGGGGAAAATGAAAAACTGTTTTTT